This T cell receptor (beta chain) was sequenced in a study of post-analysis software for immune sequencing data. General observations from the study: Same-batch preparations were strongly co-clustered by F measure. Five or six TRBV segments appeared more often in patients than in controls, and TRBV5-6, TRBV5-1 and TRBV20-1 were among these.

Libraries were made from TCR beta cDNA, and they carried unique molecular identifiers. The source material, roughly 0.9 to 10 million T cells, gave rise to about 500,000 cDNA molecules. TCRdb processed the PCR reads anew with MiXCR; each CDR3 protein has one entry. The table includes about 500,000 distinct CDR3 sequences, under 55% detected once. This CDR3 comprises 14 residues. CDR1 is SGHRS, CDR2 YFSETQ, per germline. With 4 bases removed from V and 1 base from J, the gap between germline ends came to 12 bases. This clonotype was seen only a few times. Its antigen is as yet unknown. The sample comprised blood. The rearrangement uses TRBV5-1 and TRBJ2-7; D perhaps matches TRBD2 (6 bases). This TCR came from a girl aged 5 to 17 with multiple sclerosis. The CDR3 sequence: CASSRDSGSYEQYF. CDR3 bases: TGCGCCAGCAGCCGGGACTCGGGGTCCTACGAGCAGTACTTC.